The 28 T cell receptor beta chains presented below share a single source sample, sequenced in a study of blood T cell repertoires in COVID-19. The method was immunoSEQ multiplex PCR; TCRdb's version includes in-frame clones alone and lacks a portion of them. Of 100,000 to 150,000 clones in the sample, roughly four fifths were seen once. What was sequenced was peripheral blood. Every receptor here comes from an elderly man with COVID-19, enrolled during active disease.

V usage is TRBV28 and J usage is TRBJ2-6; D is possibly TRBD1 (5 bases). The length of the CDR3 is 15 residues. The germline CDR1 and CDR2 sequences are MDHEN and SYDVKM. Deletions cut 9 bases from V and 0 bases from J, with 12 bases between. The DNA of the CDR3 is TGTGCCAGTCGCCAGGGCGGCTCTGGGGCCAACGTCCTGACTTTC. Protein sequence: CASRQGGSGANVLTF. Variable domain in full (rest from reference TRBV28 and TRBJ2-6): DVKVTQSSRYLVKRTGEKVFLECVQDMDHENMFWYRQDPGLGLRLIYFSYDVKMKEKGDIPEGYSVSREKKERFSLILESASTNQTSMYLCASRQGGSGANVLTFGAGSRLTVL.

This clone turned up a few times. The genes are TRBV11-2 and TRBJ1-1; TRBD1 might be the D (6 bases). The V gene lost 5 bases and the J gene lost 1 base, with 8 bases spanning the gap. CDR1 and CDR2 from the germline V gene are SGHAT and FQNNGV. The CDR3 is 13 amino acids. The CDR3 loop is CASSRTENTEAFF. In nucleotides, the CDR3 is TGTGCCAGCAGCAGGACAGAGAACACTGAAGCTTTCTTT.

This clone was seen a handful of times. The DNA for the CDR3 is TGTGCCACCCTTAGAGAATACGAGCAGTACTTC. Its translation is CATLREYEQYF. The gene calls are TRBV2 and TRBJ2-7; D gene unclear. The CDR3 has 11 residues. V was clipped by 10 bases and J by 4 bases, with 11 bases between them. The germline CDR1 and CDR2 sequences are SNHLY and FYNNEI.

This clone has just a few counts. The chain is built from TRBV30 and TRBJ2-7, with D maybe TRBD1 (5 bases). The V gene lost 0 bases and the J gene lost 3 bases, with 12 bases spanning the gap. There are 14 residues in the CDR3. Germline V gives CDR1 GTSNPN, CDR2 SVGIG (reference sequence). The CDR3 sequence is CAWSVSPGYYEQYF. CDR3 DNA sequence: TGTGCCTGGAGTGTATCGCCAGGGTACTACGAGCAGTACTTC.

This clone has just a few counts. CDR3 amino acids: CASSQRQGALDGYTF. The DNA for the CDR3 is TGTGCCAGCAGTCAACGACAGGGGGCATTGGACGGCTACACCTTC. This chain uses TRBV6-6 with TRBJ1-2; 10 positions agree with TRBD1. The germline CDR1 and CDR2 sequences are MNHNY and SVGAGI (reference sequence). The CDR3 has 15 amino acids. Germline trimming cut 5 bases from V and 8 bases from J; bases unmatched to any gene: 11.

The chain is built from TRBV6-5 and TRBJ1-1; D may be TRBD1 (6 bases). V gave up 4 bases and J gave up 3 bases, with 9 bases separating them. The germline gives CDR1 MNHEY, CDR2 SVGAGI. This CDR3 has 13 amino acids. As DNA, the CDR3 is TGTGCCAGCAGTTCCACAGGGTACACTGAAGCTTTCTTT. It codes for CASSSTGYTEAFF.

The chain links TRBV6-5 to TRBJ1-5; 7 bases agree with TRBD1. Germline loops: CDR1 MNHEY, CDR2 SVGAGI. The CDR3 totals 15 residues. V lost 6 bases and J lost 4; bases outside the gene matches: 9. The DNA of the CDR3 is TGTGCCAGCAGGGCGGGAGGGGGCGGGAATCAGCCCCAGCATTTT. Translation: CASRAGGGGNQPQHF.

This CDR3 reads CASSRLAGGPSYEQYF. CDR3 bases: TGTGCCAGCAGCCGACTAGCGGGAGGGCCGTCCTACGAGCAGTACTTC. The rearrangement uses TRBV7-9 and TRBJ2-7; 14 positions match TRBD2. This CDR3 is 16 amino acids long. Per germline, CDR1 SEHNR and CDR2 FQNEAQ (reference sequence). J lost 1 base, V lost 5 bases, and 4 bases had no gene match.

With respect to this clone: Just one base apart from a much larger clone, this may be a read error. The chain is built from TRBV4-1 and TRBJ2-7, with 7 bases aligning to TRBD2. This CDR3 has 17 amino acids. The germline gives CDR1 MGHRA, CDR2 YSYEKL. The CDR3 DNA reads as TGCGCCTGCAGCCCTCTCCCTTCCCGGGACTACCTCTACGAGCAGTACTTC. This translates into CACSPLPSRDYLYEQYF.

The rearrangement uses TRBV19 and TRBJ1-1; D perhaps matches TRBD1 (6 bases). Germline-derived CDR1 and CDR2 are LNHDA and SQIVND (reference sequence). V was shortened by 7 bases and J by 1 base, with 10 bases between the two germline ends. The CDR3 runs to 13 residues. This CDR3 is CASMVGGNTEAFF. The CDR3 DNA follows: TGTGCCAGTATGGTAGGGGGGAACACTGAAGCTTTCTTT.

This chain uses TRBV19 with TRBJ1-2; 7 bases are shared with TRBD1. Germline CDR1 and CDR2: LNHDA and SQIVND (reference sequence). The CDR3 is 15 amino acids. V was pared by 5 bases and J by 5 bases, with 11 bases of the junction left unmatched. As DNA, the CDR3 is TGTGCCAGTAGTCTCCGGACAGGAAGTGGGTATGGCTACACCTTC. It encodes CASSLRTGSGYGYTF.

V gene TRBV6-5 combines with J gene TRBJ1-1; no definite D call. Trimming stripped 2 bases from V and 2 bases from J, with 9 bases between. CDR1 is MNHEY and CDR2 is SVGAGI in the germline V gene. This CDR3 spans 14 amino acids. The CDR3, as DNA: TGTGCCAGCAGTTACGACTCCGTAAACACTGAAGCTTTCTTT. Protein: CASSYDSVNTEAFF.

The rearrangement joins TRBV7-8 to TRBJ1-5; 11 bases are shared with TRBD1. V lost 5 bases and J lost 4; bases outside the gene matches: 4. Germline CDR1 is SGHVS and CDR2 is FQNEAQ. The CDR3 is made up of 15 amino acids. This CDR3 reads CASSRDRGSNQPQHF. CDR3 in DNA: TGTGCCAGCAGCCGGGACAGGGGGAGTAATCAGCCCCAGCATTTT.

The V gene is TRBV28, the J gene TRBJ1-5; tentatively, D is TRBD1 (6 bases). Trimming stripped 6 bases from V and 0 bases from J, with 9 bases between. The CDR3 has 14 residues. CDR1 is MDHEN, CDR2 SYDVKM, per germline. CDR3 in amino acids: CASRFRGSNQPQHF. CDR3 coding DNA: TGTGCCAGCAGATTCAGGGGTAGCAATCAGCCCCAGCATTTT.

The gene calls are TRBV19 and TRBJ1-2; TRBD1 aligns across 8 bases. There are 15 residues in the CDR3. Germline lookup yields CDR1 LNHDA and CDR2 SQIVND (reference sequence). The V and J ends lost 1 base and 2 bases, in that order; junction bases with no gene match: 3. CDR3 DNA: TGTGCCAGTAGTATAGTGGACAGGGAGAACTATGGCTACACCTTC. It yields the protein CASSIVDRENYGYTF.

The gene calls are TRBV2 and TRBJ2-5, with D possibly being TRBD2 (6 bases). The CDR3 spans 15 residues. Trimming left V 7 bases short and J 5 bases short, with 20 bases between. CDR1 is SNHLY and CDR2 is FYNNEI in the germline V gene. The CDR3 DNA reads as TGTGCCAGCATTCCGTCCGGGACTGCCGGGGAGACCCAGTACTTC. It encodes CASIPSGTAGETQYF.

The chain employs TRBV28 and TRBJ2-1; perhaps TRBD2 as D (5 bases). This CDR3 is 15 amino acids long. Per the germline V gene, CDR1 is MDHEN and CDR2 is SYDVKM. Trimming left V 2 bases short and J 0 bases short, with 8 bases between. The CDR3 spells CASSLRGRSYNEQFF. In nucleotides, the CDR3 is TGTGCCAGCAGTTTACGCGGGCGCTCCTACAATGAGCAGTTCTTC. Full variable domain (missing parts from reference TRBV28 and TRBJ2-1): DVKVTQSSRYLVKRTGEKVFLECVQDMDHENMFWYRQDPGLGLRLIYFSYDVKMKEKGDIPEGYSVSREKKERFSLILESASTNQTSMYLCASSLRGRSYNEQFFGPGTRLTVL.

J is TRBJ2-5 and V is TRBV11-2; the D gene is possibly TRBD2 (5 bases). Per germline, CDR1 SGHAT and CDR2 FQNNGV. This CDR3 has 15 residues. Trimming took 6 bases from V and 5 from J, leaving 19 bases between them. CDR3 in DNA: TGTGCCAGCAGTCACCCAGAGGTAGCGTGGGAGACCCAGTACTTC. Translation gives CASSHPEVAWETQYF.

V and J are TRBV6-6 and TRBJ1-1; the D is unclear. The germline V gene has CDR1 MNHNY and CDR2 SVGAGI (reference sequence). The CDR3 runs to 11 residues. Trimming left V 6 bases short and J 10 bases short, with 12 bases between. The CDR3 spells CASSPERRAFF. The CDR3 DNA sequence: TGTGCCAGCAGCCCGGAGCGGCGAGCTTTCTTT.

V usage is TRBV5-8 and J usage is TRBJ2-3; perhaps TRBD1 as D (6 bases). V lost 6 bases, J lost 0 bases, and 11 bases lay in between. The CDR3 has 14 residues. The germline V gene encodes CDR1 SGHTS and CDR2 YDEGEE. This CDR3 is CASNRQVSTDTQYF. The CDR3 DNA is TGTGCCAGCAACCGACAGGTTAGCACAGATACGCAGTATTTT.

The chain is built from TRBV5-5 and TRBJ1-1; 7 bases align to TRBD1. CDR3 length: 17 amino acids. V shed 6 bases, J shed 0 bases, and the junction held 14 bases outside the gene matches. CDR1 SGHKS and CDR2 YYEKEE come from the germline V gene (reference sequence). CDR3 region: CASNNLGQFKMNTEAFF. DNA for the CDR3: TGTGCCAGCAACAATCTGGGACAGTTCAAAATGAACACTGAAGCTTTCTTT.

This chain's CDR3 is CASSLRGASTEAFF. CDR3 DNA sequence: TGTGCCAGCAGCTTGCGGGGGGCCAGCACTGAAGCTTTCTTT. This chain uses TRBV5-5 with TRBJ1-1; tentative D call: TRBD1 (6 bases). Looked up from germline, CDR1 is SGHKS and CDR2 is YYEKEE (reference sequence). This CDR3 is built from 14 residues. V lost 1 base and J 4 bases, leaving 11 bases between the germline ends.

The chain uses TRBV18 and TRBJ2-1; 14 positions match TRBD2. The CDR3 contains 16 residues. J gave up 7 bases and V 6 bases, and 8 bases lay outside the gene matches. CDR1 is KGHSH and CDR2 is LQKENI in the germline V gene. CDR3 bases: TGTGCCAGCTCCACCAACGGACTAGCGGGAGGAAATGAGCAGTTCTTC. Residues: CASSTNGLAGGNEQFF. The variable domain in full, completed from reference TRBV18 and TRBJ2-1, reads NAGVMQNPRHLVRRRGQEARLRCSPMKGHSHVYWYRQLPEEGLKFMVYLQKENIIDESGMPKERFSAEFPKEGPSILRIQQVVRGDSAAYFCASSTNGLAGGNEQFFGPGTRLTVL.

The V call is TRBV6-5, the J call TRBJ2-7, with a possible D match to TRBD2 (5 bases). This CDR3 has 13 amino acids. Germline V gene lookup returns CDR1 MNHEY and CDR2 SVGAGI. V lost 0 bases, J lost 6 bases, and 9 bases lay in between. The CDR3 nucleotides read TGTGCCAGCAGTTACTCTTATAGCGCCGAGCAGTACTTC. Translating it yields CASSYSYSAEQYF.

This chain links TRBV11-2 with TRBJ2-4; TRBD2 matches at 11 bases. V trimming: 2 bases; J trimming: 4 bases; junction bases outside the gene matches: 7. Germline values: CDR1 SGHAT, CDR2 FQNNGV. This CDR3 contains 17 residues. Here the CDR3 reads CASSLLISGRGKNIQYF. The CDR3 region has the DNA TGTGCCAGCAGCTTATTAATTAGCGGGAGGGGGAAAAACATTCAGTACTTC.

The chain couples TRBV4-3 to TRBJ2-3; a possible D gene is TRBD1 (7 bases). Germline CDR1 and CDR2: LGHNA and YSLEER. The length of the CDR3 is 17 residues. V was cut by 0 bases and J by 5 bases, with 18 bases left in between. CDR3: CASSQDLGRGDGDTQYF. As DNA, the CDR3 is TGCGCCAGCAGCCAAGATCTGGGCAGGGGGGACGGAGATACGCAGTATTTT.

The chain is built from TRBV5-4 and TRBJ2-5, with D perhaps matching TRBD1 (8 bases). This CDR3 has 14 amino acids. CDR1 is SGHNT and CDR2 is YYREEE in the germline V gene (reference sequence). Trimming took off 3 bases at V and 5 bases at J, with 14 bases between the two ends. CDR3 in DNA: TGTGCCAGCAGCTCCACAGGGGGGGGTGAGACCCAGTACTTC. Its translation is CASSSTGGGETQYF.

This clone has a handful of counts. This CDR3 reads CASSLGGTENTGELFF. The CDR3 DNA sequence: TGTGCCAGCAGCTTAGGAGGGACAGAGAACACCGGGGAGCTGTTTTTT. This chain uses TRBV11-3 with TRBJ2-2; 7 positions match TRBD1. This CDR3 comprises 16 residues. The germline gives CDR1 SGHNT, CDR2 YENEEA. V lost 1 base and J lost 1; bases outside the gene matches: 3.